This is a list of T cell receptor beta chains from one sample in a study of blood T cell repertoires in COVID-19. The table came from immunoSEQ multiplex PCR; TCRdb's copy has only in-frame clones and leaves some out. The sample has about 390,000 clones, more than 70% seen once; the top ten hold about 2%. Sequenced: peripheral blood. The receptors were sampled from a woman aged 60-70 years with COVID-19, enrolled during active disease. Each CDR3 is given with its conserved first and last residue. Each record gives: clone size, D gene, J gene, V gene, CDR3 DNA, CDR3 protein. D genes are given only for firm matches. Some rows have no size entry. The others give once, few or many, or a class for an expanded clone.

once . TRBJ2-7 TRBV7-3 TGTGCCAGCAGCTTAAAGGGCAGGGGATACGAGCAGTACTTC CASSLKGRGYEQYF
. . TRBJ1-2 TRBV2 TGTGCCAGCAGTCAGACAGCTAACTATGGCTACACCTTC CASSQTANYGYTF
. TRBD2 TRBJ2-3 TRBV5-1 TGCGCCAGCAGCTTGAAACTGGTTAGCGGGGGCCCTAGCACAGATACGCAGTATTTT CASSLKLVSGGPSTDTQYF
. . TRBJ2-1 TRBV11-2 TGTGCCAGCAGCCGAGTCTCCAACTACAATGAGCAGTTCTTC CASSRVSNYNEQFF
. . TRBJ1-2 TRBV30 TGTGCCTGGAGGTCGCCAGGGGCGGATGGCTACACCTTC CAWRSPGADGYTF
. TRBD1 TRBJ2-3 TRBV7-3 TGTGCCAGCAGCGGGGGACAGGGGGCATTCGGCACAGATACGCAGTATTTT CASSGGQGAFGTDTQYF
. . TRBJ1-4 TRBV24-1 TGTGCCACCAGTGAAGTCCCCCCCCGCAGGTGTGATGAAAAACTGTTTTTT CATSEVPPRRCDEKLFF
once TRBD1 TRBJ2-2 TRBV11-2 TGTGCCAGCAGCTCCCGGACAGGGGCTTCCACCGGGGAGCTGTTTTTT CASSSRTGASTGELFF
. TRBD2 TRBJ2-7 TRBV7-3 TGTGCCAGCAGCTCTACTAGCGGAGGCGAGCAGTACTTC CASSSTSGGEQYF
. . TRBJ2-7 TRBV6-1 TGTGCCAGCAGTGACCGACCAGGTCAAGGGGACGAGCAGTACTTC CASSDRPGQGDEQYF
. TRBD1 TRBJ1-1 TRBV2 TGTGCCAGCATAGGAGGGGACAGGGGGAGGAACACTGAAGCTTTCTTT CASIGGDRGRNTEAFF
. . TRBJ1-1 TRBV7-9 TGTGCCAGCAGCCGAGAGAACACTGAAGCTTTCTTT CASSRENTEAFF
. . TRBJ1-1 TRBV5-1 TGCGCCAGCAGCGACGGGACGGGCGGGAGTGAAGCTTTCTTT CASSDGTGGSEAFF
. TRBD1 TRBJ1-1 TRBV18 TGTGCCAGCTCACGACGGACAGGGGGGAACACTGAAGCTTTCTTT CASSRRTGGNTEAFF
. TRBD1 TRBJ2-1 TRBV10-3 TGTGCCATCAGTGAGCGGGACAGGGTCAATGAGCAGTTCTTC CAISERDRVNEQFF
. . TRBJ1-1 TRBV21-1 TGTGCCAGCAACTCCTGGGGGGACTTGAACACTGAAGCTTTCTTT CASNSWGDLNTEAFF
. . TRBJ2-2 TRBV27 TGTGCCAGCACTCGCCGAGGGCCCACTGGGGCCGGGGAGCTGTTTTTT CASTRRGPTGAGELFF
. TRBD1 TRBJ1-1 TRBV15 TGTGCCACCAGCAGAGATAGTCGACAGGGAGCTTTCTTT CATSRDSRQGAFF
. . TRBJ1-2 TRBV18 TGTGCCAGCTCACCCGCGACAGGACCTGCTAACTATGGCTACACCTTC CASSPATGPANYGYTF
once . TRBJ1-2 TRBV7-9 TGTGCCAGCAGCCCACAGAGTCCGTATGGCTACACCTTC CASSPQSPYGYTF
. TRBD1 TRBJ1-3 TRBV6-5 TGTGCCAGCAGTTATGGGGACAGGTTAAACACCATATATTTT CASSYGDRLNTIYF
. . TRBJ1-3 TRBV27 TGTGCCAGCAGCAAATTTGCCGGTGGAAACACCATATATTTT CASSKFAGGNTIYF
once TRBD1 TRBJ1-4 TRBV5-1 TGCGCCAGCAGCTTGGGGCTAGGGGGCTATGAAAAACTGTTTTTT CASSLGLGGYEKLFF
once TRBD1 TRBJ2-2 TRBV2 TGTGCCAGCAGGACAGGACAGGGGTACACCGGGGAGCTGTTTTTT CASRTGQGYTGELFF
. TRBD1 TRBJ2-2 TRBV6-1 TGTGCCAGCAGTGAAGGGACAGGGGCCACCGGGGAGCTGTTTTTT CASSEGTGATGELFF
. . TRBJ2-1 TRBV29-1 TGCAGCGTTGTCAGGGGCAGAGGGGAGCAGTTCTTC CSVVRGRGEQFF
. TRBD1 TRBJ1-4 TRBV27 TGTGCCAGCAGGTTGACAGGGGGTGGTGAAAAACTGTTTTTT CASRLTGGGEKLFF
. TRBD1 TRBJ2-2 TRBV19 TGTGCCAGTAGTAGGCAACAGGGGACGGGCGGGGAGCTGTTTTTT CASSRQQGTGGELFF
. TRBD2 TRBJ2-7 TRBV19 TGTGCCAGTAGTATAGCCGGGGGGAAATCCTACGAGCAGTACTTC CASSIAGGKSYEQYF
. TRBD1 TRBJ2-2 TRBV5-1 TGCGCCAGCAGCGTCCGGGACAGGGGGCGCGTAGAGACCGGGGAGCTGTTTTTT CASSVRDRGRVETGELFF
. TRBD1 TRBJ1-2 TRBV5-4 TGTGCCAGCAGCCCGACCGGGACAGGGGGCGTCTATGGCTACACCTTC CASSPTGTGGVYGYTF
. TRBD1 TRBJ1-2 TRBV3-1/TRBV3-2 TGTGCCAGCAGCCTGGGGACAGCTGCCTACTATGGCTACACCTTC CASSLGTAAYYGYTF
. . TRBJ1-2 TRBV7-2 TGTGCCAGCAGCCCAGGGTTAGGGGAACGGGGCTACACCTTC CASSPGLGERGYTF
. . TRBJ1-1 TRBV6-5 TGTGCCAGCAACCAGGGAGGCACTGAAGCTTTCTTT CASNQGGTEAFF
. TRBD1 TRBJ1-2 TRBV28 TGTGCCAGCAGTCTTCGGACAGGGGGAAACTATGGCTACACCTTC CASSLRTGGNYGYTF
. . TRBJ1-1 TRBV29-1 TGCAGCGTGCTCACAGGTTTACCTGAAGCTTTCTTT CSVLTGLPEAFF
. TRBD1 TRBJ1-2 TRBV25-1 TGTGCCAGCAGTGCCAGAGGGACAGGGGGCGAGGATGGCTACACCTTC CASSARGTGGEDGYTF
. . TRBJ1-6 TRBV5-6 TGTGCCAGCAGCTTGGTTCGGGGGGCGTCTTTTAATTCACCCCTCCACTTT CASSLVRGASFNSPLHF
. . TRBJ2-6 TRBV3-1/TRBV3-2 TGTGCCAGCAGCCAATCAGGCTCTGGGGCCAACGTCCTGACTTTC CASSQSGSGANVLTF
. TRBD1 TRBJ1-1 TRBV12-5 TGTGCTAGTGGTGCTGCGGACAGGATGAACACTGAAGCTTTCTTT CASGAADRMNTEAFF
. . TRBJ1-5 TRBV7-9 TGTGCCAGCAGCTCCACAAGCAATCAGCCCCAGCATTTT CASSSTSNQPQHF
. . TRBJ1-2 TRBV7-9 TGTGCCAGCAGCCCCGGAGGGGGGGCTAACTATGGCTACACCTTC CASSPGGGANYGYTF
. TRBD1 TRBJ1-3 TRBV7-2 TGTGCCAGCAGCCAAGGAGGGGGCGGAAACACCATATATTTT CASSQGGGGNTIYF